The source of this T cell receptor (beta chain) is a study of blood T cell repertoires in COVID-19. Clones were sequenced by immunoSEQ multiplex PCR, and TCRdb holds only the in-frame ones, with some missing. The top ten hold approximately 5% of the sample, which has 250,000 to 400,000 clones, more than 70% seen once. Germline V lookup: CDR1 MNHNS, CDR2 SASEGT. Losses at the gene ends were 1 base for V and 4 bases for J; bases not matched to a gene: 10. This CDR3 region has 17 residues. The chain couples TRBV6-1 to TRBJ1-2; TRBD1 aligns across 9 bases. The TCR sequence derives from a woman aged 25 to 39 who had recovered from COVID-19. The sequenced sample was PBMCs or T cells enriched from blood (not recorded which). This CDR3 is CASSEGRRTGESYGYTF. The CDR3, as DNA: TGTGCCAGCAGTGAAGGGAGGCGGACAGGGGAGAGCTATGGCTACACCTTC.